This T cell receptor beta chain was identified in a study of Graves' ophthalmopathy and Graves' hyperthyroidism. TCR beta CDR3 regions were amplified from RNA transcripts. Investigators did first-round RT-PCR with HTBI primers, then second-round multiplex PCR. TCRdb fed the multiplex PCR reads into MiXCR, producing one record per CDR3 protein. The repertoire consists of some 520,000 distinct CDR3 sequences, with about 15% occurring once and the leading ten covering 8% to 10%. This clonotype has a count of ten or more. Its matching antigen is unknown. Certain patients were not enrolled. These were patients with other autoimmune diseases, uncontrolled infections, pregnancy or lactation. PBMCs stemmed from under 11 ml of fresh peripheral blood. Trimming stripped 0 bases from V and 8 bases from J, with 12 bases between. In germline, CDR1 is KGHDR, CDR2 SFDVKD. This CDR3 spans 14 amino acids. Broader study findings: In blood, most expanded thyroid clonotypes above 0.001 frequency were also detected.

The sample was blood. The chain carries TRBV24-1 and TRBJ1-2; D is ambiguous. The clonotype was recovered from a woman younger than 45 with Graves' ophthalmopathy. The CDR3 nucleotides are TGTGCCACCAGTGATTTGTTAGGCCAGAGCGGCTACACCTTC. Encoded protein: CATSDLLGQSGYTF.